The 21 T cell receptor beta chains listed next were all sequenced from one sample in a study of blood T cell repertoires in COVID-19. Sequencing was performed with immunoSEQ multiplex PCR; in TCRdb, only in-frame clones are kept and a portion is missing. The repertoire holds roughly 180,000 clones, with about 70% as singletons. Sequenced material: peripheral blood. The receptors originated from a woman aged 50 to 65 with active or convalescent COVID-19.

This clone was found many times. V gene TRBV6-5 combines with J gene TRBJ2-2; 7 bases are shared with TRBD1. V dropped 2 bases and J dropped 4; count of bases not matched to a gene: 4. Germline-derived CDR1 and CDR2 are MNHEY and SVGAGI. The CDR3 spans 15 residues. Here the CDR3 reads CASSYDRAGTGELFF. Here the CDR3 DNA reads TGTGCCAGCAGTTACGACAGGGCGGGCACCGGGGAGCTGTTTTTT.

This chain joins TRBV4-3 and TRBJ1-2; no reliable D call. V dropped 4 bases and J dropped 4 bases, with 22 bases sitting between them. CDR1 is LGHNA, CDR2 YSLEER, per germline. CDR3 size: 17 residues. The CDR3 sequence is CASSRRWAPLNPYGYTF. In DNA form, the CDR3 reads TGCGCCAGCAGCCGAAGGTGGGCACCCCTCAACCCCTATGGCTACACCTTC.

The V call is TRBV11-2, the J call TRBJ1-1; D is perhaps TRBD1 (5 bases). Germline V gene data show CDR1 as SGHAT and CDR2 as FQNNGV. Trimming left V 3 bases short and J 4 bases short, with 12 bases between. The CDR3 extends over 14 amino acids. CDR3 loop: CASSLVGGGTEAFF. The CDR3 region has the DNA TGTGCCAGCAGCTTGGTCGGCGGGGGCACTGAAGCTTTCTTT.

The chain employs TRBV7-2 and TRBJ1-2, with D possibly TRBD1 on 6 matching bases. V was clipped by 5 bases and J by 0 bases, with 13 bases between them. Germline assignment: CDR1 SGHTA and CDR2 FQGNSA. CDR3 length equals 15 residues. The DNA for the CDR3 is TGTGCCAGCAGCCTAACAGGGCCTCCTAACTATGGCTACACCTTC. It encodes CASSLTGPPNYGYTF.

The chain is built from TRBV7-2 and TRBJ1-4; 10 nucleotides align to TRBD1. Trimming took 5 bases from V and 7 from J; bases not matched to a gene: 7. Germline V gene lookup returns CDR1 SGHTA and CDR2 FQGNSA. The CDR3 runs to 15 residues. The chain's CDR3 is CASSTRQGASEKLFF. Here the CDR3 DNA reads TGTGCCAGCAGCACCAGACAGGGGGCGAGTGAAAAACTGTTTTTT.

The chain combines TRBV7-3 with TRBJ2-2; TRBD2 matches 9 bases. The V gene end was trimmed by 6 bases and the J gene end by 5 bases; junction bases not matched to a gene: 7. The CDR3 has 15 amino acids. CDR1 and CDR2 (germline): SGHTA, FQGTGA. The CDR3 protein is CASRSSGIRTGELFF. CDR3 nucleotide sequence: TGTGCCAGCAGGTCTAGCGGGATAAGGACCGGGGAGCTGTTTTTT.

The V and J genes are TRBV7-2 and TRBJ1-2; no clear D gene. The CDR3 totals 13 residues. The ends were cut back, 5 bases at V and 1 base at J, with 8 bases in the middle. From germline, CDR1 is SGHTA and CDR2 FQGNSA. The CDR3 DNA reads TGTGCCAGCAGCCCCTATTTTAACTATGGCTACACCTTC. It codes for CASSPYFNYGYTF.

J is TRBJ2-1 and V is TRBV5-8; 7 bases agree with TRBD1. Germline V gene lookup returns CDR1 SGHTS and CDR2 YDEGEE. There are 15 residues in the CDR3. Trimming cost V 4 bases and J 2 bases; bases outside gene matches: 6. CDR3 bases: TGTGCCAGCAGCCAGGGGGAACTTCCCTACAATGAGCAGTTCTTC. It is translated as CASSQGELPYNEQFF.

The CDR3 region has the DNA TGTGCCAGCAGTTACGGGCGGCTAGCGGGGGAGCAGTACTTC. Translating it yields CASSYGRLAGEQYF. J is TRBJ2-7 and V is TRBV6-2 or TRBV6-3; 9 bases agree with TRBD2. V lost 2 bases and J lost 7; bases outside the gene matches: 6. The CDR3 has 14 amino acids. Germline V gene lookup returns CDR1 MNHEY and CDR2 SVGEGT.

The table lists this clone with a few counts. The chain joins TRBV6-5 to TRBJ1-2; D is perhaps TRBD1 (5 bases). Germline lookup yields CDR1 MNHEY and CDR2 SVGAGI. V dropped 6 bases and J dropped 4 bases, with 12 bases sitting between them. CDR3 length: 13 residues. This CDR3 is CASRQDTRYGYTF. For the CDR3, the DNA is TGTGCCAGCAGACAGGACACCCGCTATGGCTACACCTTC.

This CDR3 is CATQGGGANVLTF. The DNA for the CDR3 is TGTGCCACCCAGGGAGGTGGGGCCAACGTCCTGACTTTC. V usage is TRBV18 and J usage is TRBJ2-6; possible D gene TRBD2, 6 bases. V shed 10 bases and J shed 3 bases, with 10 bases lying between them. CDR1 and CDR2 (germline): KGHSH, LQKENI. CDR3 length: 13 residues.

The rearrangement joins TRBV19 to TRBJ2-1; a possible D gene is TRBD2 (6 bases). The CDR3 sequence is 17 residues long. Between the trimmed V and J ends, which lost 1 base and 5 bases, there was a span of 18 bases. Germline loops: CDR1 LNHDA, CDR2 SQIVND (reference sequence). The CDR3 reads CASSIGPAGVWNNEQFF. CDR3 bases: TGTGCCAGTAGTATAGGACCAGCGGGCGTCTGGAACAATGAGCAGTTCTTC.

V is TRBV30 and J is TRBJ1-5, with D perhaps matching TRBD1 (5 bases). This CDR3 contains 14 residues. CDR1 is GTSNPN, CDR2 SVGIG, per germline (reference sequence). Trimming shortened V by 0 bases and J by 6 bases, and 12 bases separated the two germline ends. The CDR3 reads CAWSVAGSSQPQHF. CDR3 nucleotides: TGTGCCTGGAGTGTAGCAGGGTCCAGTCAGCCCCAGCATTTT.

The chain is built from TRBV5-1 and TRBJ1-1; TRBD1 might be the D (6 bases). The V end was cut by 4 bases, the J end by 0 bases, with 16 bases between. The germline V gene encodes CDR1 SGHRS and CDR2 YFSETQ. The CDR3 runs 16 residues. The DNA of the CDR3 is TGCGCCAGCAGCGCTGGGAGACAGGCTATGAACACTGAAGCTTTCTTT. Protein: CASSAGRQAMNTEAFF.

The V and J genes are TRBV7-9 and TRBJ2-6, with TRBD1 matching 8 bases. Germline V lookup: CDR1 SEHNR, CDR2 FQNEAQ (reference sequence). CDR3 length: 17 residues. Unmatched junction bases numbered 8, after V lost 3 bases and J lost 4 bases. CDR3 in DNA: TGTGCCAGCAGCTTTCCAGGGGGCGCATCGGGGGCCAACGTCCTGACTTTC. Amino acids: CASSFPGGASGANVLTF.

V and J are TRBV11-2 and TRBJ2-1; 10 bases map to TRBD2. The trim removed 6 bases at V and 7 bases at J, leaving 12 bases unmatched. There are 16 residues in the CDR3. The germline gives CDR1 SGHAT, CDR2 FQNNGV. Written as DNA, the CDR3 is TGTGCCAGCAGGCCAACCCTAGCGGGAGTGGCGAATGAGCAGTTCTTC. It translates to CASRPTLAGVANEQFF.

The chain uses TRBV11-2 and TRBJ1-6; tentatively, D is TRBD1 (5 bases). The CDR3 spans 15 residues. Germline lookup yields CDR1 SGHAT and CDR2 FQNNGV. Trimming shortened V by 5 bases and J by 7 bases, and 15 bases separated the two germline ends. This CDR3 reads CASSRGLRSNSPLHF. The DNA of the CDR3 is TGTGCCAGCAGCCGGGGACTGAGAAGCAATTCACCCCTCCACTTT.

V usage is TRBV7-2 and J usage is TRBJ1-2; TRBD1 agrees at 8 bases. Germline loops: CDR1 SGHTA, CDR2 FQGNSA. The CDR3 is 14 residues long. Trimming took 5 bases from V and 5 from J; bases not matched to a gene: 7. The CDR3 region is CASSPGQGVYGYTF. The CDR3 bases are TGTGCCAGCAGCCCCGGACAGGGAGTTTATGGCTACACCTTC.

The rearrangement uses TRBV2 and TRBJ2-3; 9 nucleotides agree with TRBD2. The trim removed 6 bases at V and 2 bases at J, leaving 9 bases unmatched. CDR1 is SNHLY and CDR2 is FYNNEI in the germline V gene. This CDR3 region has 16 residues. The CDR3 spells CASSKGLAGSTDTQYF. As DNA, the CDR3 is TGTGCCAGCAGCAAAGGGCTAGCGGGATCCACAGATACGCAGTATTTT.

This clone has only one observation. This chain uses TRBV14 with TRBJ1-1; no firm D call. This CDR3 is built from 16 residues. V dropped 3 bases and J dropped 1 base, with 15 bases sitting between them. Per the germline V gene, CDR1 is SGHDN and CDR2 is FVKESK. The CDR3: CASSQGLGGGNTEAFF. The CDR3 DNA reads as TGTGCCAGCAGCCAGGGCCTAGGAGGAGGGAACACTGAAGCTTTCTTT. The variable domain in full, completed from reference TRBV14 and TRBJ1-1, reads EAGVTQFPSHSVIEKGQTVTLRCDPISGHDNLYWYRRVMGKEIKFLLHFVKESKQDESGMPNNRFLAERTGGTYSTLKVQPAELEDSGVYFCASSQGLGGGNTEAFFGQGTRLTVV.

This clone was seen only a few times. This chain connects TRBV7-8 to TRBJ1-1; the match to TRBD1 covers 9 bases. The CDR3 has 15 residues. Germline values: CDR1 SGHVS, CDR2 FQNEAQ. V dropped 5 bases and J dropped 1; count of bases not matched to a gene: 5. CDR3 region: CASSPRTGANTEAFF. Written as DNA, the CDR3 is TGTGCCAGCAGCCCCCGGACAGGGGCGAACACTGAAGCTTTCTTT. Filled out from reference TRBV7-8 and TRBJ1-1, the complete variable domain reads GAGVSQSPRYKVAKRGQDVALRCDPISGHVSLFWYQQALGQGPEFLTYFQNEAQLDKSGLPSDRFFAERPEGSVSTLKIQRTQQEDSAVYLCASSPRTGANTEAFFGQGTRLTVV.